This T cell receptor (beta chain) was recorded in a study of blood T cell repertoires in COVID-19. Overall study context: Sources were T cells, B-cell-depleted T cells, or PBMCs; the material itself was cDNA or gDNA.

In the original analysis: Estimation of nucleated cell counts was performed using reference gene primer amplification. TCRdb keeps only in-frame clones here, not all; method: immunoSEQ multiplex PCR. The V and J calls and clone size are taken from that table; D and trimming were inferred from the DNA. The data hold around 130,000 clones, with 70% to 80% observed a single time. The sequence was obtained from a man over 45 with acute or convalescent COVID-19. The sample taken for sequencing was peripheral blood.

CDR3 protein: CASSPQSGGGSYNEQFF. The CDR3 DNA follows: TGTGCCAGCAGCCCCCAGTCGGGGGGGGGCTCCTACAATGAGCAGTTCTTC. J is TRBJ2-1 and V is TRBV7-3; 8 positions agree with TRBD2. The CDR3 length is 17 residues. Per the germline V gene, CDR1 is SGHTA and CDR2 is FQGTGA. The junction had 9 bases not matched to a gene; V was cut back by 5 bases and J by 0 bases.